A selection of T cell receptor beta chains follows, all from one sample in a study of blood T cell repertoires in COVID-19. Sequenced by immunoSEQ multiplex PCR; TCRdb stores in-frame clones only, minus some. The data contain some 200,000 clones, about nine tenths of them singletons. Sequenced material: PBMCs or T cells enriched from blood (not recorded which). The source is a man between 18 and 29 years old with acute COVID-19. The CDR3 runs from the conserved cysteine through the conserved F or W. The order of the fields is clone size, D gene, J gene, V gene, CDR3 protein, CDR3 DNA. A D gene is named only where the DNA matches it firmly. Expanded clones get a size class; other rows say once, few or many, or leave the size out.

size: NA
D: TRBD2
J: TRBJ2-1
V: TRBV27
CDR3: CASSPSGSSYNEQFF
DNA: TGTGCCAGCAGTCCTAGCGGGAGCTCCTACAATGAGCAGTTCTTC

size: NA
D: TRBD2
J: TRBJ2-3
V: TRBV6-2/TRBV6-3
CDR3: CASSKPGLAGVTDTQYF
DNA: TGTGCCAGCAGTAAACCGGGACTAGCGGGAGTGACAGATACGCAGTATTTT

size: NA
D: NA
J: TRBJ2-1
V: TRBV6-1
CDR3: CASSEASRSEQFF
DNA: TGTGCCAGCAGTGAAGCTAGTAGGAGTGAGCAGTTCTTC

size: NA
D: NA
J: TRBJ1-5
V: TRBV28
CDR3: CASSSQVSNQPQHF
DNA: TGTGCCAGCAGTTCCCAGGTTAGCAATCAGCCCCAGCATTTT

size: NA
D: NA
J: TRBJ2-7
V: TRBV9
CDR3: CASSVGFGDYEQYF
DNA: TGTGCCAGCAGCGTAGGTTTCGGGGACTACGAGCAGTACTTC

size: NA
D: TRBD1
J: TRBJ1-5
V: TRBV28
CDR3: CATRQGDSNQPQHF
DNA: TGTGCCACGCGGCAGGGGGATAGCAATCAGCCCCAGCATTTT

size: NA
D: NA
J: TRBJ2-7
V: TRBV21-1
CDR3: CATSGGGLAGGIYEQYF
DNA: TGTGCCACCTCGGGGGGGGGATTAGCGGGAGGGATTTACGAGCAGTACTTC

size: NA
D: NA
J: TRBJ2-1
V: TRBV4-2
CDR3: CASSQAVGSSYNEQFF
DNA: TGTGCCAGCAGCCAAGCGGTCGGGAGTTCCTACAATGAGCAGTTCTTC

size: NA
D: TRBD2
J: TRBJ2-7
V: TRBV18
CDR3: CASSPSGLAGHEQYF
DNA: TGTGCCAGCTCACCATCGGGACTAGCGGGCCACGAGCAGTACTTC

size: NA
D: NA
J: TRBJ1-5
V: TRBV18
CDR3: CASSLNERQVGNQPQHF
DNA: TGTGCCAGCTCCCTAAACGAACGTCAGGTGGGCAATCAGCCCCAGCATTTT

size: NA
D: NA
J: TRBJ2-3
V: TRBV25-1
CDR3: CASSLGPDTQYF
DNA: TGTGCCAGCAGTCTAGGCCCAGATACGCAGTATTTT

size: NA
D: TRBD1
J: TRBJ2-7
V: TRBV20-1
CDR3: CSASPPGQSGEQYF
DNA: TGCAGTGCTAGTCCTCCGGGACAGTCAGGCGAGCAGTACTTC

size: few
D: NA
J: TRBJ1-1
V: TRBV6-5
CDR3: CASTEYGGTEAFF
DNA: TGTGCCAGCACCGAGTATGGTGGCACTGAAGCTTTCTTT

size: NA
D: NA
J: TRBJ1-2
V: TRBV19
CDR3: CASSIERWRQPFEANYGYTF
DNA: TGTGCCAGTAGTATAGAAAGGTGGAGACAGCCTTTCGAAGCTAACTATGGCTACACCTTC

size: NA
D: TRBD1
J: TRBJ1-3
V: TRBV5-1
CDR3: CASSLAGQGRNTIYF
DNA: TGCGCCAGCAGCTTGGCTGGACAGGGACGAAACACCATATATTTT

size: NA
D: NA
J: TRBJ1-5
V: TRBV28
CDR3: CASRPGEGNQPQHF
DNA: TGTGCCAGCAGGCCAGGGGAAGGCAATCAGCCCCAGCATTTT

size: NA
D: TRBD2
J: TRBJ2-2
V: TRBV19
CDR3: CASSKGGARSGELFF
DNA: TGTGCCAGTAGTAAGGGAGGGGCGAGGAGCGGGGAGCTGTTTTTT

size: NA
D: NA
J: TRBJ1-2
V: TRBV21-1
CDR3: CASSKDSGNGYTF
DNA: TGTGCCAGCAGCAAAGACAGTGGAAATGGCTACACCTTC

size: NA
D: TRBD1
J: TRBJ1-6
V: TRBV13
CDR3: CASSSTGGQGGSPLHF
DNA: TGTGCCAGCAGCTCTACCGGGGGACAGGGGGGTTCACCCCTCCACTTT

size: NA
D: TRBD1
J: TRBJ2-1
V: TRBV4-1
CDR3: CASSQTQQGAVNEQFF
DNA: TGCGCCAGCAGCCAGACCCAACAGGGGGCGGTCAATGAGCAGTTCTTC

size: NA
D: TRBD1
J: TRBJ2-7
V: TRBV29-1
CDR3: CSAVGQGTEQYF
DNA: TGCAGCGCTGTGGGACAGGGAACCGAGCAGTACTTC

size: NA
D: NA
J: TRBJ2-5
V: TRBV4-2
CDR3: CASSQVATFDGETQYF
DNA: TGTGCCAGCAGCCAAGTAGCAACTTTTGATGGAGAGACCCAGTACTTC

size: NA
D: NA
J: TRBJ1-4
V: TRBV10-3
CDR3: CAISESKGANNEKLFF
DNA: TGTGCCATCAGTGAGTCAAAAGGGGCGAATAATGAAAAACTGTTTTTT

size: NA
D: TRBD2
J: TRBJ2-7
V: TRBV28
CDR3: CASSRTGTSGRGGEQYF
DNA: TGTGCCAGCAGTAGGACCGGGACTAGCGGGAGGGGGGGCGAGCAGTACTTC

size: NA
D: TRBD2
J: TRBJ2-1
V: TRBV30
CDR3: CAWSILRTSGMNEQFF
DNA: TGTGCCTGGAGTATACTCAGGACTAGCGGGATGAATGAGCAGTTCTTC

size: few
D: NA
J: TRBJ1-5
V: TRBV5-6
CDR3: CASSIQGQPQHF
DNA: TGTGCCAGCAGCATACAGGGTCAGCCCCAGCATTTT

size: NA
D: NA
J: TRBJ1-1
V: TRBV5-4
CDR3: CASSRTLADTEAFF
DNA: TGTGCCAGCAGCAGGACACTTGCAGACACTGAAGCTTTCTTT

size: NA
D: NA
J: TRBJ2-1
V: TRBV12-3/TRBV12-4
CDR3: CASSSPHSAEQFF
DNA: TGTGCCAGCAGTTCCCCTCACAGTGCTGAGCAGTTCTTC

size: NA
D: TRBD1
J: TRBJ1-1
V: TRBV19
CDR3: CASSAPNRGQGEAFF
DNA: TGTGCCAGTAGTGCCCCAAACAGGGGGCAGGGTGAAGCTTTCTTT

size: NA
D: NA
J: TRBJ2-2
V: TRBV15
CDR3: CATWGARGGTGELFF
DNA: TGTGCCACCTGGGGGGCGAGGGGGGGAACTGGGGAGCTGTTTTTT

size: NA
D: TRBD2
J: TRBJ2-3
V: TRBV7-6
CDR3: CASSLEASGSSPSTDTQYF
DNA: TGTGCCAGCAGCTTAGAGGCTAGCGGGAGTTCCCCTAGCACAGATACGCAGTATTTT

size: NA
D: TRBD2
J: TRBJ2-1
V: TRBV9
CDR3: CASSVDGTSGYNEQFF
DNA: TGTGCCAGCAGCGTAGACGGAACTAGCGGTTACAATGAGCAGTTCTTC

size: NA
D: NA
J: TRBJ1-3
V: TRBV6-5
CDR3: CASSSVNTIYF
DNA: TGTGCCAGCAGTTCTGTAAACACCATATATTTT

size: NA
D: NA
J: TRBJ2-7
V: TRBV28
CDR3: CASSLLSGSSYEQYF
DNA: TGTGCCAGCAGCTTACTTAGCGGTTCCTCCTACGAGCAGTACTTC

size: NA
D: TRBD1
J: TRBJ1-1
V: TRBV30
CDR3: CAWSPPTGYTEAFF
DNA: TGTGCCTGGAGTCCTCCGACAGGGTACACTGAAGCTTTCTTT

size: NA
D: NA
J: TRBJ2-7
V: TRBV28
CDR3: CASSSGLANYEQYF
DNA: TGTGCCAGCAGTTCGGGGCTAGCGAACTACGAGCAGTACTTC

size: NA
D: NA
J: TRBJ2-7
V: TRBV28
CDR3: CATRGREQYF
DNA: TGTGCAACGCGGGGGCGCGAGCAGTACTTC

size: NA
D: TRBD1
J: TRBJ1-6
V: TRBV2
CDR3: CASSGGSGGWSPLHF
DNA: TGTGCCAGCAGTGGAGGGTCAGGGGGTTGGTCACCCCTCCACTTT

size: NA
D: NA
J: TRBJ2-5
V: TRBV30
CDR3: CAWSLGGFVILETQYF
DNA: TGTGCCTGGAGTTTGGGCGGGTTCGTGATTTTGGAGACCCAGTACTTC

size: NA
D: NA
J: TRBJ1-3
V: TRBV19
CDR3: CASSTGLDGNTIYF
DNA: TGTGCCAGTAGTACAGGACTCGATGGAAACACCATATATTTT

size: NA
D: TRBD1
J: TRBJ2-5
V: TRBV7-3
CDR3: CASSLGTGGWETQYF
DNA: TGTGCCAGCAGCTTAGGGACAGGGGGCTGGGAGACCCAGTACTTC

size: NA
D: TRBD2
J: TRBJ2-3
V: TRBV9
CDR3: CASSVAGGLGDTQYF
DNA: TGTGCCAGCAGCGTGGCGGGAGGGCTTGGAGATACGCAGTATTTT

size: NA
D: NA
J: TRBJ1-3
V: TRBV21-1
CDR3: CASSKVGRGWSGNTIYF
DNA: TGTGCCAGCAGCAAAGTTGGCAGGGGCTGGTCTGGAAACACCATATATTTT

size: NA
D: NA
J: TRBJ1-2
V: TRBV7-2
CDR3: CASSLDQGRGYTF
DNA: TGTGCCAGCAGCTTAGATCAGGGGAGAGGCTACACCTTC

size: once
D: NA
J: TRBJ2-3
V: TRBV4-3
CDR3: CASSQSGGDTQYF
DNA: TGCGCCAGCAGCCAATCGGGTGGGGATACGCAGTATTTT

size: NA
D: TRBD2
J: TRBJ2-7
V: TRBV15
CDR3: CATSRTLGLAGEQYF
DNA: TGTGCCACCAGCAGGACCTTGGGACTAGCGGGTGAGCAGTACTTC